This is a list of T cell receptor beta chains from one sample in a study of CD8 T cells in ankylosing spondylitis. TCRdb reprocessed the 5' RACE reads with MiXCR, giving one entry per CDR3 protein. Of a few hundred thousand distinct CDR3 sequences listed, 7.5% to 9% are singletons. The specimen was blood, either unsorted or a sorted T cell fraction (not recorded which). Receptors originate from a male donor with ankylosing spondylitis. The CDR3 runs from the conserved cysteine through the conserved F or W. Fields, in order: V gene, D gene, clone size, J gene, CDR3 protein, CDR3 DNA. A D gene is named only where the DNA matches it firmly. Some rows mark clone size as missing; the rest say once, few, many or name a class of expanded clone.

V: TRBV12-5; D: TRBD2; size: few; J: TRBJ2-3; CDR3: CASGSMGGSPDTQYF; DNA: TGTGCTAGTGGTTCTATGGGCGGGAGCCCAGATACGCAGTATTTT
V: TRBV29-1; D: TRBD2; size: many; J: TRBJ2-3; CDR3: CSDWTSGSTDTQYF; DNA: TGCAGCGATTGGACTAGCGGGAGCACAGATACGCAGTATTTT
V: TRBV5-1; D: NA; size: few; J: TRBJ1-1; CDR3: CASSPTKVQGWNTEAFF; DNA: TGCGCCAGCAGCCCAACAAAGGTACAGGGTTGGAACACTGAAGCTTTCTTT
V: TRBV6-1; D: NA; size: NA; J: TRBJ2-1; CDR3: CASTRGPADEQFF; DNA: TGTGCCAGCACCCGGGGCCCCGCCGATGAGCAGTTCTTC
V: TRBV28; D: NA; size: NA; J: TRBJ2-7; CDR3: CASSAGARGTYEQYF; DNA: TGTGCCAGCAGCGCAGGGGCGAGGGGAACCTACGAGCAGTACTTC
V: TRBV5-5; D: NA; size: few; J: TRBJ2-7; CDR3: CASSFQREAYEQYF; DNA: TGTGCCAGCAGCTTTCAACGGGAAGCCTACGAGCAGTACTTC
V: TRBV12-3/TRBV12-4; D: NA; size: many; J: TRBJ1-5; CDR3: CASSLGAAGNQPQHF; DNA: TGTGCCAGCAGTTTGGGAGCGGCGGGCAATCAGCCCCAGCATTTT
V: TRBV7-2; D: TRBD2; size: many; J: TRBJ2-2; CDR3: CASRRGASGTGELFF; DNA: TGTGCCAGCAGGCGGGGGGCTAGCGGGACCGGGGAGCTGTTTTTT
V: TRBV9; D: NA; size: many; J: TRBJ2-1; CDR3: CASAGGGEQFF; DNA: TGTGCCAGCGCCGGTGGTGGCGAGCAGTTCTTC
V: TRBV27; D: NA; size: few; J: TRBJ1-4; CDR3: CASSLNGPGGEKLFF; DNA: TGTGCCAGCAGTTTAAACGGCCCGGGTGGTGAAAAACTGTTTTTT
V: TRBV18; D: TRBD1; size: NA; J: TRBJ2-7; CDR3: CASSPSAGQGPGEQYF; DNA: TGTGCCAGCTCCCCGAGTGCGGGACAGGGGCCGGGAGAGCAGTACTTC
V: TRBV12-3/TRBV12-4; D: NA; size: NA; J: TRBJ1-2; CDR3: CASSSGAGNGGYTF; DNA: TGTGCCAGCAGTTCAGGCGCGGGGAATGGGGGCTACACCTTC
V: TRBV12-3/TRBV12-4; D: NA; size: many; J: TRBJ1-1; CDR3: CASSPTGLKAFF; DNA: TGTGCCAGCAGCCCCACAGGTCTGAAAGCTTTCTTT
V: TRBV5-4; D: TRBD1; size: NA; J: TRBJ2-7; CDR3: CASSTGGYEQYF; DNA: TGTGCCAGCAGCACAGGGGGTTACGAGCAGTACTTC
V: TRBV9; D: NA; size: NA; J: TRBJ1-2; CDR3: CASSVQGVTRYTF; DNA: TGTGCCAGCAGCGTTCAAGGGGTCACGCGCTACACCTTC
V: TRBV4-3; D: NA; size: many; J: TRBJ2-7; CDR3: CASSQESNRESYEQYF; DNA: TGCGCCAGCAGCCAAGAGTCCAATCGGGAATCCTACGAGCAGTACTTC
V: TRBV7-9; D: TRBD2; size: few; J: TRBJ2-7; CDR3: CASSNSGLVYEQYF; DNA: TGTGCCAGCAGCAACTCGGGACTAGTGTACGAGCAGTACTTC
V: TRBV14; D: NA; size: NA; J: TRBJ2-7; CDR3: CASSPGAQRDYEQYF; DNA: TGTGCCAGCAGCCCAGGGGCCCAGCGGGACTACGAGCAGTACTTC
V: TRBV5-1; D: NA; size: few; J: TRBJ2-7; CDR3: CASSLLQESYEQYF; DNA: TGCGCCAGCAGCTTGCTACAGGAAAGCTACGAGCAGTACTTC
V: TRBV7-9; D: NA; size: many; J: TRBJ1-4; CDR3: CASSLRLAEKLFF; DNA: TGTGCCAGCAGCTTACGTTTGGCAGAAAAACTGTTTTTT
V: TRBV9; D: NA; size: many; J: TRBJ2-3; CDR3: CASSVEGGRTDTQYF; DNA: TGTGCCAGCAGCGTAGAGGGGGGCCGCACAGATACGCAGTATTTT
V: TRBV6-5; D: TRBD2; size: NA; J: TRBJ2-7; CDR3: CASSYGGRASNEQYF; DNA: TGTGCCAGCAGTTACGGAGGGAGGGCCTCCAACGAGCAGTACTTC
V: TRBV29-1; D: TRBD2; size: few; J: TRBJ2-3; CDR3: CSVILAGFRVTQYF; DNA: TGCAGCGTTATACTAGCGGGGTTCAGGGTTACGCAGTATTTT
V: TRBV14; D: NA; size: NA; J: TRBJ2-1; CDR3: CASSQRTRQYNEQFF; DNA: TGTGCCAGCAGCCAAAGGACCCGTCAGTACAATGAGCAGTTCTTC
V: TRBV7-2; D: NA; size: NA; J: TRBJ1-6; CDR3: CASSLVVSPLHF; DNA: TGTGCCAGCAGCTTAGTTGTTTCACCCCTCCACTTT
V: TRBV29-1; D: NA; size: many; J: TRBJ1-2; CDR3: CSVGHLGGYTF; DNA: TGCAGCGTTGGACACCTCGGTGGCTACACCTTC
V: TRBV9; D: NA; size: NA; J: TRBJ1-4; CDR3: CASSVDQATNEKLFF; DNA: TGTGCCAGCAGCGTAGATCAGGCAACTAATGAAAAACTGTTTTTT
V: TRBV20-1; D: NA; size: NA; J: TRBJ2-4; CDR3: CSATRGRLLAKNIQYF; DNA: TGCAGTGCTACCCGGGGCAGACTACTAGCCAAAAACATTCAGTACTTC
V: TRBV11-2; D: TRBD2; size: many; J: TRBJ2-5; CDR3: CASSLIAGGETQYF; DNA: TGTGCCAGCAGCTTAATAGCGGGGGGGGAGACCCAGTACTTC
V: TRBV2; D: NA; size: NA; J: TRBJ1-5; CDR3: CASSDNQEPQHF; DNA: TGTGCCAGCAGCGATAACCAGGAGCCCCAGCATTTT
V: TRBV20-1; D: NA; size: many; J: TRBJ1-5; CDR3: CSARGQDQPQHF; DNA: TGCAGTGCGCGGGGGCAAGACCAGCCCCAGCATTTT
V: TRBV19; D: TRBD2; size: NA; J: TRBJ2-2; CDR3: CASAGTSGSWAGELFF; DNA: TGTGCCAGTGCCGGGACTAGCGGGAGTTGGGCCGGGGAGCTGTTTTTT
V: TRBV4-3; D: NA; size: many; J: TRBJ2-4; CDR3: CASSQDSSRNIQYF; DNA: TGCGCCAGCAGCCAAGACTCCAGCAGGAACATTCAGTACTTC
V: TRBV6-4; D: NA; size: many; J: TRBJ2-1; CDR3: CASSAFISYNEQFF; DNA: TGTGCCAGCAGTGCCTTCATCTCCTACAATGAGCAGTTCTTC
V: TRBV9; D: TRBD2; size: few; J: TRBJ2-1; CDR3: CASSDRTSGSYNEQFF; DNA: TGTGCCAGCAGCGACCGGACTAGCGGCTCCTACAATGAGCAGTTCTTC
V: TRBV12-3/TRBV12-4; D: NA; size: many; J: TRBJ2-3; CDR3: CASSLADHPTQYF; DNA: TGTGCCAGCAGTTTAGCGGACCACCCTACGCAGTATTTT
V: TRBV2; D: TRBD2; size: NA; J: TRBJ2-1; CDR3: CASSGRLLAGMQSNEQFF; DNA: TGTGCCAGCAGTGGTCGACTCCTAGCGGGAATGCAAAGCAATGAGCAGTTCTTC
V: TRBV7-9; D: NA; size: NA; J: TRBJ2-1; CDR3: CASSGNDLGNEQFF; DNA: TGTGCCAGCAGCGGGAACGATCTTGGGAATGAGCAGTTCTTC
V: TRBV28; D: NA; size: few; J: TRBJ1-3; CDR3: CASSPRRHTIYF; DNA: TGTGCCAGCAGTCCCCGGAGGCACACCATATATTTT
V: TRBV9; D: NA; size: NA; J: TRBJ2-7; CDR3: CAATTLDSLSSYEQYF; DNA: TGTGCCGCCACAACACTGGACTCTCTAAGCTCCTACGAGCAGTACTTC
V: TRBV5-1; D: NA; size: many; J: TRBJ1-5; CDR3: CASSLEPLNQPQHF; DNA: TGCGCCAGCAGCTTGGAGCCCCTAAATCAGCCCCAGCATTTT
V: TRBV27; D: NA; size: few; J: TRBJ2-1; CDR3: CASKRGLAASNEQFF; DNA: TGTGCCAGCAAACGGGGGCTAGCGGCAAGCAATGAGCAGTTCTTC
V: TRBV12-3/TRBV12-4; D: NA; size: NA; J: TRBJ1-1; CDR3: CASNAGPTGLNTEAFF; DNA: TGTGCCAGCAACGCGGGACCAACTGGTTTGAACACTGAAGCTTTCTTT
V: TRBV28; D: NA; size: few; J: TRBJ1-1; CDR3: CATRAGNTEAFF; DNA: TGTGCCACCAGGGCAGGGAACACTGAAGCTTTCTTT
V: TRBV2; D: NA; size: NA; J: TRBJ2-3; CDR3: CASSNSADTQYF; DNA: TGTGCCAGCAGCAACAGCGCAGATACGCAGTATTTT
V: TRBV5-1; D: NA; size: few; J: TRBJ2-2; CDR3: CASSLVQGAGELFF; DNA: TGCGCCAGCAGCTTGGTGCAGGGTGCCGGGGAGCTGTTTTTT
V: TRBV12-3/TRBV12-4; D: TRBD1; size: NA; J: TRBJ1-1; CDR3: CASKGTGAAGTEAFF; DNA: TGTGCCAGCAAAGGGACAGGGGCGGCGGGTACTGAAGCTTTCTTT
V: TRBV6-2/TRBV6-3; D: TRBD2; size: many; J: TRBJ2-1; CDR3: CASSYRGTSGPGGIYNEQFF; DNA: TGTGCCAGCAGTTACAGAGGGACTAGCGGGCCCGGGGGGATATACAATGAGCAGTTCTTC
V: TRBV11-3; D: NA; size: few; J: TRBJ2-7; CDR3: CASSLGTSRREQYF; DNA: TGTGCCAGCAGCTTAGGGACCTCGCGGAGGGAGCAGTACTTC
V: TRBV25-1; D: NA; size: few; J: TRBJ2-2; CDR3: CASSENKGGNSAGELFF; DNA: TGTGCCAGCAGTGAAAATAAGGGGGGTAACTCTGCCGGGGAGCTGTTTTTT
V: TRBV5-4; D: NA; size: few; J: TRBJ2-5; CDR3: CASHRDGETQYF; DNA: TGTGCCAGCCACAGGGATGGGGAGACCCAGTACTTC
V: TRBV12-3/TRBV12-4; D: NA; size: NA; J: TRBJ1-1; CDR3: CASSRQRAQEAFF; DNA: TGTGCCAGCAGTAGACAAAGAGCCCAGGAAGCTTTCTTT
V: TRBV5-1; D: NA; size: NA; J: TRBJ2-1; CDR3: CASSLYRGNLQQFF; DNA: TGCGCCAGCAGCTTGTACCGGGGTAATCTTCAGCAGTTCTTC
V: TRBV19; D: NA; size: many; J: TRBJ1-5; CDR3: CASTRGGNQPQHF; DNA: TGTGCCAGTACCCGGGGGGGGAATCAGCCCCAGCATTTT
V: TRBV5-5; D: TRBD1; size: NA; J: TRBJ2-7; CDR3: CASSFRDRVTSSEQYF; DNA: TGTGCCAGCAGCTTCCGGGACAGGGTCACTAGCAGTGAGCAGTACTTC
V: TRBV7-2; D: NA; size: few; J: TRBJ1-5; CDR3: CASSRGDLNQPQHF; DNA: TGTGCCAGCAGCCGGGGGGACCTCAATCAGCCCCAGCATTTT